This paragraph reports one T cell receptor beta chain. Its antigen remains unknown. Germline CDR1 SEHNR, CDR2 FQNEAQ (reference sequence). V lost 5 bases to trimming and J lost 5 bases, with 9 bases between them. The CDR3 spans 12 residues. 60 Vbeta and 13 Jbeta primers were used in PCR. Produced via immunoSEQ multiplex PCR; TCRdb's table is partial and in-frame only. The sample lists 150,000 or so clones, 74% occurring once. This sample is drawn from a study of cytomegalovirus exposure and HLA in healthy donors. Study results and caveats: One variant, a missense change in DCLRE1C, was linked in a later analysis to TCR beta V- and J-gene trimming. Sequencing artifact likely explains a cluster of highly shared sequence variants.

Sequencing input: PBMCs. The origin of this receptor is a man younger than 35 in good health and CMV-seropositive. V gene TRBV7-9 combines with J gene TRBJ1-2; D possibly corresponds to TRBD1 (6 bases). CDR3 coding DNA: TGTGCCAGCAGCCCCACAGGGTATGGCTACACCTTC. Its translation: CASSPTGYGYTF.